The next 23 T cell receptor beta chains were all read from a single sample in a study of early T cells in non-severe SARS-CoV-2 infection. Each CDR3 protein gets one entry after TCRdb re-called the 5' RACE reads with MiXCR. Here the sample spans tens of thousands of distinct CDR3 sequences, 4% to 5.5% being singletons. The source material was whole blood. These TCRs come from an adult who was a healthcare worker with PCR-confirmed SARS-CoV-2 infection or an uninfected control (not recorded which).

This clonotype came up many times. The chain uses TRBV12-3 or TRBV12-4 and TRBJ1-5, with a possible D match to TRBD1 (5 bases). Between the trimmed V and J ends, which lost 4 bases and 7 bases, there was a span of 17 bases. The CDR3 is made up of 15 amino acids. The CDR3 spells CASSYEGRIGQPQHF. The CDR3 DNA is TGTGCCAGCAGTTATGAGGGGAGGATTGGGCAGCCCCAGCATTTT.

This clonotype was counted at least ten times. The chain uses TRBV24-1 and TRBJ2-3; a weak D match, TRBD2 (6 bases). The V gene's germline CDR1 is KGHDR and CDR2 SFDVKD. The V and J ends lost 3 bases and 5 bases respectively, with 14 bases between them. The CDR3 is made up of 15 amino acids. The CDR3 DNA reads as TGTGCCACCAGTGATACGGAGGGAGCGGGAGATACGCAGTATTTT. This translates into CATSDTEGAGDTQYF.

The chain is built from TRBV28 and TRBJ1-6, with TRBD1 as a possible D gene (5 bases). Looked up from germline, CDR1 is MDHEN and CDR2 is SYDVKM. V dropped 4 bases and J dropped 3 bases, with 13 bases sitting between them. CDR3 size: 16 residues. CDR3 region: CASSSAVGLYNSPLHF. The CDR3 DNA sequence: TGTGCCAGCAGTTCCGCCGTGGGACTCTATAATTCACCCCTCCACTTT.

This clonotype was detected ten times or more. The rearrangement joins TRBV12-3 or TRBV12-4 to TRBJ1-4; tentative D call: TRBD1 (5 bases). CDR3 length: 15 amino acids. The V and J ends lost 5 bases and 7 bases respectively, with 17 bases between them. DNA of the CDR3: TGTGCCAGCAGTCGGAGAGGGGTGAGCAGTGAAAAACTGTTTTTT. This encodes CASSRRGVSSEKLFF.

This clonotype was observed many times. The genes are TRBV4-2 and TRBJ2-6; 10 nucleotides line up with TRBD1. Per germline, CDR1 LGHNA and CDR2 YNFKEQ. The CDR3 runs to 17 residues. V was clipped by 4 bases and J by 1 base; unmatched bases: 4. CDR3 sequence: CASSPGTGASGANVLTF. The CDR3 nucleotides read TGTGCCAGCAGCCCAGGGACAGGGGCTTCTGGGGCCAACGTCCTGACTTTC.

The V and J genes are TRBV12-3 or TRBV12-4 and TRBJ2-3, with 7 bases that match TRBD2. After removal of 6 bases from V and 0 bases from J, the junction contained 6 bases not matched to a gene. This CDR3 has 15 amino acids. CDR3 sequence: CASSPWGGSTDTQYF. The CDR3 bases are TGTGCCAGCAGCCCCTGGGGGGGTAGCACAGATACGCAGTATTTT.

This clonotype has at least ten counts. The V call is TRBV6-5, the J call TRBJ2-5; D not certain. The CDR3 extends over 15 amino acids. V was trimmed by 0 bases and J by 2 bases, leaving 10 bases between them. Germline lookup yields CDR1 MNHEY and CDR2 SVGAGI. The CDR3, as DNA: TGTGCCAGCAGTTACTCCCCGGATAGGCAAGAGACCCAGTACTTC. Encoded protein: CASSYSPDRQETQYF.

This clonotype came up many times. The rearrangement uses TRBV6-5 and TRBJ2-2; tentatively, D is TRBD1 (6 bases). From germline, CDR1 is MNHEY and CDR2 SVGAGI. The CDR3 covers 14 residues. Between the trimmed V and J ends, which lost 6 bases and 3 bases, there was a span of 11 bases. CDR3 sequence: CASRPQGHTGELFF. Written as DNA, the CDR3 is TGTGCCAGCAGGCCCCAGGGGCACACCGGGGAGCTGTTTTTT.

There are a few counts of this clonotype. The chain is built from TRBV11-2 and TRBJ1-1; 8 bases map to TRBD1. The CDR3 consists of 14 residues. Losses at the gene ends were 7 bases for V and 0 bases for J; bases not matched to a gene: 4. Germline V gene sequence: CDR1 SGHAT, CDR2 FQNNGV. The CDR3 here is CASNPGGLNTEAFF. The CDR3 nucleotides read TGTGCCAGCAACCCAGGGGGCTTGAACACTGAAGCTTTCTTT.

The CDR3 bases are TGTGCCAGCAGCTCATCTAGCGGGGGAGCCACAGATACGCAGTATTTT. Its translation is CASSSSSGGATDTQYF. V is TRBV7-9 and J is TRBJ2-3, with 10 bases identical to TRBD2. CDR1 and CDR2 (germline): SEHNR, FQNEAQ (reference sequence). The trim removed 4 bases at V and 2 bases at J, leaving 6 bases unmatched. CDR3 length equals 16 residues.

In its sample, this clonotype was seen many times. The CDR3 DNA reads as TGCAGTGCTACCAGGGATTCCTACGAGCAGTACTTC. Its protein is CSATRDSYEQYF. The genes are TRBV20-1 and TRBJ2-7, with a possible D match to TRBD1 (5 bases). Trimming removed 4 bases from V and 1 base from J, with 8 bases in between. This CDR3 region has 12 residues. Germline CDR1 is DFQATT and CDR2 is SNEGSKA (reference sequence).

This clonotype appeared many times. This rearrangement joins TRBV3-1 to TRBJ2-7; D uncertain. The CDR3 is 14 amino acids. Germline-derived CDR1 and CDR2 are LGHDT and YNNKEL (reference sequence). Trimming stripped 6 bases from V and 7 bases from J, with 19 bases between. The CDR3: CASRLDPRLGEQYF. DNA for the CDR3: TGTGCCAGCAGGCTGGACCCCCGGTTGGGGGAGCAGTACTTC.

This clonotype was seen more than once but under ten times. The rearrangement links TRBV11-2 to TRBJ2-5, with a tentative D call TRBD1 (6 bases). The V and J ends lost 10 bases and 4 bases respectively, with 10 bases between them. The CDR3 length is 11 residues. Per the germline V gene, CDR1 is SGHAT and CDR2 is FQNNGV. CDR3 protein: CATLGGETQYF. In DNA, the CDR3 is TGTGCCACGTTAGGGGGAGAGACCCAGTACTTC.

This clonotype occurred many times. The chain is built from TRBV5-1 and TRBJ2-2; 7 positions match TRBD1. V gave up 2 bases and J gave up 0 bases; unmatched junction bases: 4. This CDR3 spans 16 amino acids. Germline lookup yields CDR1 SGHRS and CDR2 YFSETQ. CDR3 nucleotide sequence: TGCGCCAGCAGCTTCTCAGGGACAGCGAACACCGGGGAGCTGTTTTTT. Translating it yields CASSFSGTANTGELFF.

This chain joins TRBV28 and TRBJ1-2; D is undetermined. Trimming removed 1 base from V and 2 bases from J, with 11 bases in between. This CDR3 contains 15 residues. From germline, CDR1 is MDHEN and CDR2 SYDVKM. Here the CDR3 DNA reads TGTGCCAGCAGTTTATTAGTAGGGCCAAACTATGGCTACACCTTC. This gives the protein CASSLLVGPNYGYTF.

This clonotype was seen at least ten times. The chain couples TRBV2 to TRBJ1-1; D not certain. This CDR3 spans 10 amino acids. Germline loops: CDR1 SNHLY, CDR2 FYNNEI. V gave up 1 base and J gave up 10 bases, with 4 bases separating them. The CDR3 region has the DNA TGTGCCAGCAGTGAAGGATCAGCTTTCTTT. Its protein product is CASSEGSAFF.

This clonotype was seen a few times. The V and J genes are TRBV11-3 and TRBJ2-3, with D maybe TRBD2 (6 bases). The CDR3 loop spans 14 amino acids. V was cut by 4 bases and J by 1 base, with 9 bases left in between. Germline V gives CDR1 SGHNT, CDR2 YENEEA. CDR3 nucleotide sequence: TGTGCCAGCAGCTCGACTAGGGGCACAGATACGCAGTATTTT. This sequence encodes CASSSTRGTDTQYF. The entire variable domain, with the rest obtained from reference TRBV11-3 and TRBJ2-3, is as follows: EAGVVQSPRYKIIEKKQPVAFWCNPISGHNTLYWYLQNLGQGPELLIRYENEEAVDDSQLPKDRFSAERLKGVDSTLKIQPAELGDSAVYLCASSSTRGTDTQYFGPGTRLTVL.

This clonotype was found many times. V and J are TRBV9 and TRBJ2-3, with unresolved D. Trimming removed 5 bases at V and 2 bases at J, with 12 bases between. The germline V gene encodes CDR1 SGDLS and CDR2 YYNGEE. The CDR3 spans 14 residues. The CDR3, as DNA: TGTGCCAGCAGTTCGGACGGAGACACAGATACGCAGTATTTT. Translating it yields CASSSDGDTDTQYF.

The genes are TRBV10-3 and TRBJ2-3, with 9 bases that match TRBD2. J gave up 3 bases and V 3 bases, and 7 bases lay outside the gene matches. The CDR3 sequence is 16 residues long. CDR1 is ENHRY, CDR2 SYGVKD, per germline. CDR3 amino acids: CAISEGLAGRTDTQYF. CDR3 sequence (DNA): TGTGCCATCAGTGAAGGGCTAGCGGGGCGGACAGATACGCAGTATTTT.

This clonotype was seen repeatedly, ten times or more. V gene TRBV30 combines with J gene TRBJ2-3; D not resolved. CDR3 length: 14 amino acids. The V end lost 3 bases, the J end lost 0 bases, and 10 bases lay between the germline ends. CDR1 is GTSNPN and CDR2 is SVGIG in the germline V gene (reference sequence). The CDR3 DNA follows: TGTGCCTGGAGGGGCTCAGTTAGCACAGATACGCAGTATTTT. Its protein product is CAWRGSVSTDTQYF.

This clonotype was counted at least ten times. V gene TRBV20-1 combines with J gene TRBJ2-1, with D perhaps TRBD2 (6 bases). Trimming cost V 5 bases and J 2 bases, with 16 bases left between them. Germline loops: CDR1 DFQATT, CDR2 SNEGSKA (reference sequence). The CDR3 sequence is 15 residues long. Written as DNA, the CDR3 is TGCAGTGCTTTGGACCGGGAGTTCACCTACAATGAGCAGTTCTTC. It specifies CSALDREFTYNEQFF.

This clonotype was counted many times. The V gene is TRBV10-2, the J gene TRBJ2-2, with TRBD2 matching over 11 bases. Germline CDR1 reads WSHSY; CDR2 reads SAAADI. CDR3 size: 16 residues. The V segment lost 6 bases and the J segment 5 bases; nucleotides outside the gene matches: 8. The CDR3 spells CASRALAGGKTGELFF. As DNA, the CDR3 is TGCGCCAGCAGAGCCCTAGCGGGAGGAAAAACCGGGGAGCTGTTTTTT.

This chain uses TRBV28 with TRBJ2-6; no clear D gene. Germline V CDR1 and CDR2: MDHEN, SYDVKM. V was trimmed by 1 base and J by 0 bases, leaving 7 bases between them. CDR3 length: 16 amino acids. The CDR3 is CASSLSERSGANVLTF. The CDR3 DNA follows: TGTGCCAGCAGTTTATCGGAACGCTCTGGGGCCAACGTCCTGACTTTC.